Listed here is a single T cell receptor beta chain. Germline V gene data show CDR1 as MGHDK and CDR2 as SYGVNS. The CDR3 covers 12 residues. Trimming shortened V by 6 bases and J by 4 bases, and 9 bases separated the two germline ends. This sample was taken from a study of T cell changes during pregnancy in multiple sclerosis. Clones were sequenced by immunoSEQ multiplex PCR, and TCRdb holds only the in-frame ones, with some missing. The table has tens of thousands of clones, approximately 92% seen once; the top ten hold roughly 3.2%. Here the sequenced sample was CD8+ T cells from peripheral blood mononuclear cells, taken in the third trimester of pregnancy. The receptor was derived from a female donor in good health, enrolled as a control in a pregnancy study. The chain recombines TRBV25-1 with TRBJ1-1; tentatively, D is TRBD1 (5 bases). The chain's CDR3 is CASRLGGTEAFF. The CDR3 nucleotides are TGTGCCAGCAGACTCGGGGGCACTGAAGCTTTCTTT. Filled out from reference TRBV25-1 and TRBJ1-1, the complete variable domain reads EADIYQTPRYLVIGTGKKITLECSQTMGHDKMYWYQQDPGMELHLIHYSYGVNSTEKGDLSSESTVSRIRTEHFPLTLESARPSHTSQYLCASRLGGTEAFFGQGTRLTVV.